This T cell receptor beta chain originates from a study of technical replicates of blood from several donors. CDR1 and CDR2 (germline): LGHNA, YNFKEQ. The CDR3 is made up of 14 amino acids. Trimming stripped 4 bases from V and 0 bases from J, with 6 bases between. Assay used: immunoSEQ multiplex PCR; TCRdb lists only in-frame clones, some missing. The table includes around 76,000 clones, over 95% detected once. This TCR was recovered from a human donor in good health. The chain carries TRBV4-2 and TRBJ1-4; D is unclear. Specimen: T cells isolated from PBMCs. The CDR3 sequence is CASSPIATNEKLFF. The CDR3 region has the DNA TGTGCCAGCAGCCCTATAGCAACTAATGAAAAACTGTTTTTT.